Each of the 8 T cell receptor beta chains below was sequenced from the same sample in a study of T-cell memory formation after mild COVID-19. Using its own MiXCR run on the 5' RACE reads, TCRdb lists one record per CDR3 protein. The data contain about 280,000 distinct CDR3 sequences, around 8% of them seen just once; the ten biggest clones take up roughly 23%. Sequencing was carried out using PBMCs or a T cell subset sorted from them (not recorded which). The receptors here all came from a man in his late teens or twenties who had mild COVID-19 (a few samples of this study predate the infection). Cell type and time point are not known.

The V and J genes are TRBV5-1 and TRBJ2-3; no firm D call. With 0 bases removed from V and 0 bases from J, the gap between germline ends came to 8 bases. This CDR3 is built from 15 residues. Germline assignment: CDR1 SGHRS and CDR2 YFSETQ. The CDR3 sequence is CASSLGVASTDTQYF. The CDR3 nucleotides are TGCGCCAGCAGCTTGGGGGTCGCCAGCACAGATACGCAGTATTTT.

This clonotype showed up just a few times. This chain links TRBV4-1 with TRBJ2-1, with TRBD2 identical over 8 bases. The V segment lost 10 bases and the J segment 4 bases; nucleotides outside the gene matches: 9. The CDR3 sequence is 14 residues long. Germline V gene lookup returns CDR1 MGHRA and CDR2 YSYEKL. The CDR3 sequence is CATAGGGSYNEQFF. The CDR3 DNA is TGCGCCACCGCGGGCGGGGGGTCTTACAATGAGCAGTTCTTC.

V gene TRBV28 combines with J gene TRBJ2-3; D perhaps matches TRBD1 (5 bases). Trimming pared 5 bases from V and 1 base from J, leaving 19 bases between. This CDR3 has 17 residues. CDR1 and CDR2 (germline): MDHEN, SYDVKM. CDR3 amino acids: CASSPLRSGFGTDTQYF. CDR3 DNA sequence: TGTGCCAGCAGTCCCCTCCGATCAGGGTTTGGCACAGATACGCAGTATTTT. The variable domain in full, completed from reference TRBV28 and TRBJ2-3, reads DVKVTQSSRYLVKRTGEKVFLECVQDMDHENMFWYRQDPGLGLRLIYFSYDVKMKEKGDIPEGYSVSREKKERFSLILESASTNQTSMYLCASSPLRSGFGTDTQYFGPGTRLTVL.

This clonotype was detected a few times. The V and J genes are TRBV4-1 and TRBJ1-1; D possibly corresponds to TRBD1 (5 bases). Germline values: CDR1 MGHRA, CDR2 YSYEKL. The CDR3 contains 15 residues. The V gene lost 1 base and the J gene lost 3 bases, with 12 bases spanning the gap. The CDR3 spells CASSQGRTYYTEAFF. In DNA, the CDR3 is TGCGCCAGCAGCCAAGGCAGGACATACTACACTGAAGCTTTCTTT.

This clonotype was seen more than once but under ten times. V gene TRBV7-8 combines with J gene TRBJ1-6; possible D gene TRBD1, 6 bases. The CDR3 is 15 residues long. Between the trimmed V and J ends, which lost 5 bases and 7 bases, there was a span of 15 bases. Germline CDR1 is SGHVS and CDR2 is FQNEAQ. CDR3 residues: CASSPTQGYNSPLHF. The CDR3 bases are TGTGCCAGCAGCCCGACACAGGGATACAATTCACCCCTCCACTTT.

The genes are TRBV12-3 or TRBV12-4 and TRBJ1-5, with D tentatively TRBD1 (6 bases). With 5 bases removed from V and 0 bases from J, the gap between germline ends came to 11 bases. The CDR3 has 15 residues. CDR3 in DNA: TGTGCCAGCAGTGGTGAACAGGGTAGCAATCAGCCCCAGCATTTT. Translating gives CASSGEQGSNQPQHF.

This clonotype was detected many times. This chain connects TRBV20-1 to TRBJ2-3; D unresolved. The CDR3 is 14 amino acids. From germline, CDR1 is DFQATT and CDR2 SNEGSKA (reference sequence). V lost 6 bases to trimming and J lost 7 bases, with 20 bases between them. In nucleotides, the CDR3 is TGCAGTGCACTGACACAGTTTCTTGTGAATACGCAGTATTTT. Encoded protein: CSALTQFLVNTQYF.

This clonotype was observed many times. J is TRBJ1-5 and V is TRBV5-5; the D is unclear. Per germline, CDR1 SGHKS and CDR2 YYEKEE (reference sequence). Trimming removed 0 bases from V and 2 bases from J, with 6 bases in between. The CDR3 runs to 14 residues. The CDR3 DNA sequence: TGTGCCAGCAGCTTGGTCGGGGGCAATCAGCCCCAGCATTTT. It yields the protein CASSLVGGNQPQHF.